This section outlines one T cell receptor beta chain sequence together with its context. No antigen is known for it. One junction end does not reproduce the germline sequence, and a read error may be involved. The data were taken from a study of vaccination and CD4 T cells after COVID-19. Across the study: In the convalescent cohort, there were six males and four females, two of them Hispanic. Cultures designated as controls were supplied with a CEFX pool, an HIV-1 Nef pool, or no peptide. Regarding the study as a whole: Relatively small numbers of convalescent patients were studied, with no early post-infection timepoints included.

Sequencing of cultured CD4+ T cell DNA used the Oncomine TCR Beta short-read assay. TCRdb fed the PCR reads into MiXCR, producing one record per CDR3 protein. Of about 15,000 distinct CDR3 sequences in the sample, 50% to 65% were seen once. This sample's treatment: 10-day PBMC culture with coronavirus spike peptide pools or control peptides (ViraFEST assay). The TCR was taken from a human donor who had recovered from COVID-19. Material: CD4+ T cells from blood, cultured in vitro.

CDR3 residues: CASSIHDF. DNA for the CDR3: TGTGCCAGCAGTATTCACGATTTC. The chain recombines TRBV6-1 with TRBJ1-2; D call uncertain. The CDR3 has 8 amino acids. CDR1 is MNHNS, CDR2 SASEGT, per germline.